This TCR beta chain derives from a study of cytomegalovirus exposure and HLA in healthy donors. Study context: From about 180 million T cells, an earlier analysis saw 120 million or so unique TCR beta sequences.

A word on this clone: Antigen specificity is unknown.

Researchers ran the PCR with 60 Vbeta and 13 Jbeta primers. Measured with immunoSEQ multiplex PCR; TCRdb has only the in-frame clones, and not every one. The sample carries under 130,000 clones, approximately 82% recorded once. The trim removed 6 bases at V and 15 bases at J, leaving 9 bases unmatched. CDR1 and CDR2 (germline): SNHLY, FYNNEI. This CDR3 contains 14 residues. Study-wide findings and caveats: Most CMV-associated TCR beta chains appeared HLA-restricted in a later analysis. It was reported that TCR beta sequences correctly inferred the HLA-A and HLA-B alleles for most subjects.

The source of this sequence is a man in his forties in good health and CMV-seropositive. V gene TRBV2 combines with J gene TRBJ2-1, with TRBD2 matching 15 bases. The source material was PBMCs. CDR3 in DNA: TGTGCCAGCAGGCCCGGACTAGCGGGAGGGCCTGGGTTCTTC. This gives the protein CASRPGLAGGPGFF.